This T cell receptor beta chain was sequenced in a study of blood T cell repertoires in COVID-19. Only in-frame clones appear in the TCRdb table, and some are missing; sequencing was by immunoSEQ multiplex PCR. This repertoire shows 120,000 to 150,000 clones, more than 75% found once; its top ten account for around 4.8%. The source of this sequence is a human donor in a cohort sampled during active COVID-19. Sample: peripheral blood.

The CDR3 is CASGGGDGYTF. For the CDR3, the DNA is TGTGCCAGTGGGGGAGGGGATGGCTACACCTTC. The genes are TRBV19 and TRBJ1-2, with D possibly matching TRBD1 (5 bases). This CDR3 spans 11 amino acids. The V gene's germline CDR1 is LNHDA and CDR2 SQIVND (reference sequence). Trimming cost V 8 bases and J 6 bases, with 10 bases left between them.